This T cell receptor (beta chain) derives from a study of cytomegalovirus exposure and HLA in healthy donors. This clone was picked up a small number of times. Germline V gene lookup returns CDR1 GTSNPN and CDR2 SVGIG (reference sequence). There are 15 residues in the CDR3. With V trimmed by 5 bases and J by 3 bases, 5 bases remained unmatched. The study ran its PCR with 60 Vbeta and 13 Jbeta primers. Only in-frame clones appear in the TCRdb table, and some are missing; sequencing was by immunoSEQ multiplex PCR. The data hold fewer than 200,000 clones, with around four fifths observed a single time. The sample taken for sequencing was PBMCs. The chain combines TRBV30 with TRBJ2-2; TRBD2 agrees at 11 bases. The TCR sequence derives from a woman aged 50 to 60 in good health and CMV-seronegative. The CDR3 is CAWQTSGSHTGELFF. The CDR3, as DNA: TGTGCCTGGCAAACTAGCGGGAGTCACACCGGGGAGCTGTTTTTT.